This is a list of T cell receptor beta chains from one sample in a study of somatic mutations in cytotoxic T cells in rheumatoid arthritis. The method was immunoSEQ multiplex PCR; TCRdb's version includes in-frame clones alone and lacks a portion of them. Here the sample spans 6,000 to 8,000 clones, approximately 72% being singletons. Sequencing was done on a sample of CD8+ T cells sorted from blood. These receptor sequences come from a woman aged 55-70 years in good health. Each CDR3 is given without its conserved first and last residue. The D gene is left open where the match is weak. Clone size is stated in some rows and not others, as once, few, many or a class when expanded.

V gene,J gene,clone size,D gene,CDR3 protein
TRBV9,TRBJ2-1,NA,NA,ASSVVDGDNEQF
TRBV9,TRBJ2-3,NA,NA,ASSWGSDYTDTQY
TRBV6-5,TRBJ2-2,NA,TRBD2,ASSYLAGANTGELF
TRBV28,TRBJ1-2,NA,NA,ASSFGQGINYGYT
TRBV9,TRBJ2-5,few,NA,ASSASGVEGETQY
TRBV5-6,TRBJ2-5,NA,NA,ASSSSRTIQYQETQY
TRBV7-7,TRBJ2-2,NA,TRBD1,ASSSGQGAGGELF
TRBV13,TRBJ1-6,NA,NA,ASSFSSYNSPLH
TRBV28,TRBJ2-2,few,TRBD1,ATGTGIGAGELF
TRBV30,TRBJ2-7,NA,TRBD1,AWSAGQGSYEQY
TRBV10-3,TRBJ2-7,NA,TRBD1,AISESFGTGSYEQY
TRBV4-1,TRBJ1-5,once,NA,ASSEGGGSNQPQH
TRBV14,TRBJ2-1,medium-sized,NA,ASSQTRGQSNEQF
TRBV5-6,TRBJ1-1,NA,NA,ASSEGGVTEAF
TRBV4-1,TRBJ2-2,NA,NA,ASSQLVTGPSTGELF
TRBV6-5,TRBJ2-5,NA,TRBD2,ASSDGGRLAQY
TRBV6-1,TRBJ1-2,NA,NA,ASSSGQYYGYT
TRBV9,TRBJ1-2,NA,NA,ASSVLNVGRGGYT
TRBV28,TRBJ1-1,large,NA,ASSSPAWDKNTEAF
TRBV7-9,TRBJ2-5,NA,NA,ASSSDTYQETQY
TRBV9,TRBJ1-1,few,NA,ASTPQEYGTEAF
TRBV5-6,TRBJ2-1,NA,NA,ASSPSGDIRQF
TRBV19,TRBJ2-7,NA,NA,ASSSSGTGSYEQY
TRBV4-1,TRBJ2-7,few,NA,ASSREVGVEQY
TRBV6-5,TRBJ2-7,NA,TRBD2,ASSSVAGGSYEQY